This T cell receptor (beta chain) was documented in a study of Graves' ophthalmopathy and Graves' hyperthyroidism (dated by TCRdb to 2016 to 2018). Study-level background: Peripheral blood samples were taken at the time of initial diagnosis, before any treatment was given. A discovery set of 100 patients (roughly 41 ophthalmopathy, about 58 stable hyperthyroidism) was enrolled to explore V-J signatures distinguishing ophthalmopathy from hyperthyroidism. Once sampling was done, hyperthyroidism patients were given methimazole at a starting dose of 30 mg daily, while ophthalmopathy patients were given high-dose intravenous methylprednisolone. T-cell repertoires of thyroid tissue and blood were compared in 5 or 6 hyperthyroidism patients. In total, 120 to 150 blood samples were TCR-sequenced: 40 to 45 ophthalmopathy, under 85 hyperthyroidism and some 17 hyperthyroidism-to-ophthalmopathy patients. An independent validation cohort was composed of roughly 19 hyperthyroidism patients and around 16 patients who later progressed from hyperthyroidism to ophthalmopathy. The roughly 94 discovery patients were randomly split 7:3 into training and test sets. To tell Graves' ophthalmopathy apart from Graves' hyperthyroidism, and to predict which patients would progress to ophthalmopathy, the study relied on TCR beta repertoire signatures. Overall study outcomes, separate from this receptor: Most expanded thyroid clonotypes with a frequency above 0.001 also appeared in blood, which suggests that blood repertoires may reflect the immune response in the thyroid. In cross-validation, the 13-signature model distinguished ophthalmopathy from stable hyperthyroidism with just over 85% sensitivity and 81% to 83% specificity, and in the test set the corresponding values were roughly 80% and 76%. In validation, the model predicted ophthalmopathy progression with about 70% sensitivity and 72% to 80% specificity; some 13 predicted patients were CT-confirmed with GO in a median of about 6.1 months. Sample size was not statistically predetermined, and group allocation was not concealed from the investigators.

Including the terminal cysteine and phenylalanine, the CDR3 comprises 14 residues. The kept DNA is CDR3 alone, 42 bases in frame from the first base. V ends up 4 bases short and J 4 bases short, with an unmatched junction base count of 6. For repertoire sequencing, the TCR beta CDR3 regions were amplified from RNA transcripts. HTBI primers and the Qiagen OneStep RT-PCR kit were used in a first-round RT-PCR, which was followed by a second-round multiplex PCR, size selection and purification. Sequencing of the libraries was carried out on an Illumina HiSeq2000 in paired-end mode with 100 bp reads. Per the authors' processing: SOAPnuke was used to process the reads, removing any read that contained adapters or uncalled bases, had a mean Phred below 15, or lacked an exact match to the constant primer or identifier. COPE v1.2.5 was used to merge high-quality paired reads. Each unique nucleotide sequence was treated as a clonotype, and MiTCR v1.1 was used to align the clonotypes to the IMGT TRB V, D and J references. Only V-J combinations with frequency above 0.0001 were analysed, covering around 99% of repertoires. For each V-J combination, a TCR clonal expansion and chaos score was defined as the ratio of F50 clonal expansion to chaos observed in the TCRdist matrix. Welch's t-statistics and random forest were used to reduce the features to 10 to 15 V-J combinations, which were then used as input to a naive Bayes classifier. The Morisita-Horn index was used to measure how similar the thyroid and blood repertoires were. TCRdb reran the public reads through fastp at Q25 and MiXCR, keeping productive beta chains. Rows merge per CDR3 protein into single entries with the most common DNA and genes. The V and J calls and clone size come from TCRdb's table, not from the authors' own analysis. The sample table holds 680,000 or so distinct CDR3 sequences, of which about a fifth were seen once. 7.1% of the sample is taken by the ten largest.

Hyperthyroidism was defined as stable when no progression to ophthalmopathy occurred within 18 months of follow-up. Patients with hyperthyroidism were aged 18 to 65 years, had been newly diagnosed, and had a disease duration of less than 2 months. Patients with other autoimmune diseases, uncontrolled infections, pregnancy or lactation were excluded. Diagnosis relied on clinical symptoms, serum thyroxine, TRAb, thyroid ultrasound and orbital computed tomography. PBMCs were isolated from about 9.1 ml of fresh peripheral blood by Ficoll-Paque density gradient centrifugation. Trizol reagent was used to extract the total RNA, and its quality was then checked on an Agilent 2100 Bioanalyzer. This clonotype was counted at least ten times. Its antigen is not yet known. Nothing much larger sits one base from this clone, and base qualities are not available.

The TCR was taken from a woman between 18 and 29 years old with stable Graves' hyperthyroidism. Some clones in this sample may be carry-over from other donors' samples. Donor details come from another sample of the same person, matched by shared clones. The sequence links TRBV12-3 or TRBV12-4 to TRBJ2-5; TRBD2 agrees with 7 junctional bases. The sample comprised peripheral blood. The bases read TGTGCCAGCAGTTCCAGGTCGGGGGGAGAGACCCAGTACTTC. Translated, this is CASSSRSGGETQYF.